This T cell receptor (beta chain) was sequenced during a study of control samples from healthy donors and cancer patients (TCRdb year 2020). V is pared back by 2 bases and J by 5 bases, with 12 bases lying between the germline termini. The CDR3 spans 14 residues, from the cysteine through the phenylalanine. The DNA shown is the 42-base CDR3, in frame from base 1. Reading the germline V gene gives CDR1 MGHDK and CDR2 SYGVNS. In the case of this clone: The clone's antigen remains unknown. No base-level quality is on record; no much larger clone is a single base apart.

Libraries were built with the immunoSEQ multiplex PCR assay. TCRdb re-hosts the immuneACCESS table, in-frame sequences only. Its copies lack some clones; in the studies checked, an unresolved V gene accounts for under half of them, and the cause for the rest is not known. The sample table records under 200,000 clones; around 90% of these occur just once. Roughly 0.64% of the sample is held by the ten biggest clonotypes. The TCR originated in a woman aged 25 to 39 in good health. The V and J genes are TRBV25-1 and TRBJ1-2; tentative D gene TRBD1, with 5 bases matching. Sequencing used blood. The CDR3 is CASSEGTGSYGYTF. The nucleotide sequence is given as TGTGCCAGCAGTGAAGGGACCGGCTCTTATGGCTACACCTTC.